The 27 T cell receptor beta chains reported below all come from one sample, sequenced in a study of T-cell reconstitution after alpha-beta-depleted transplantation in children. Unique molecular identifiers were incorporated during preparation of the TCRbeta library. TCRdb called the PCR reads again in MiXCR, with one record for every CDR3 protein. This table has 330,000 or so distinct CDR3 sequences, about 9.3% appearing once. Sequencing was performed on PBMCs from the stem cell graft donor, taken from the stem cell graft. These receptors were obtained from a human donor who donated a stem cell graft to a child with acute lymphoblastic leukemia.

This chain links TRBV11-2 with TRBJ2-7; 16 bases align to TRBD2. There are 18 residues in the CDR3. The junction had 13 bases not matched to a gene; V was cut back by 5 bases and J by 6 bases. Per the germline V gene, CDR1 is SGHAT and CDR2 is FQNNGV. The CDR3 reads CASSAGLAGGLEQREQYF. CDR3 nucleotide sequence: TGTGCCAGCAGCGCGGGACTAGCGGGAGGGCTAGAGCAGCGCGAGCAGTACTTC. Full variable domain (remainder filled in from reference TRBV11-2 and TRBJ2-7): EAGVAQSPRYKIIEKRQSVAFWCNPISGHATLYWYQQILGQGPKLLIQFQNNGVVDDSQLPKDRFSAERLKGVDSTLKIQPAKLEDSAVYLCASSAGLAGGLEQREQYFGPGTRLTVT.

The V and J genes are TRBV30 and TRBJ1-5, with D perhaps matching TRBD1 (6 bases). The V gene's germline CDR1 is GTSNPN and CDR2 SVGIG (reference sequence). The V end lost 0 bases, the J end lost 4 bases, and 10 bases lay between the germline ends. The CDR3 spans 14 residues. The CDR3, as DNA: TGTGCCTGGAGTGTACTACAGGGTAATCAGCCCCAGCATTTT. Its protein product is CAWSVLQGNQPQHF.

The J gene is TRBJ2-7, the V gene TRBV10-3; D possibly corresponds to TRBD2 (6 bases). Trimming stripped 4 bases from V and 5 bases from J, with 15 bases between. Looked up from germline, CDR1 is ENHRY and CDR2 is SYGVKD. The CDR3 contains 14 residues. The CDR3 region is CAISVNLAGNEQYF. The CDR3 coding sequence is TGTGCCATCAGTGTTAATCTGGCGGGGAACGAGCAGTACTTC.

The gene calls are TRBV5-1 and TRBJ2-1, with 7 positions matching TRBD2. The length of the CDR3 is 19 residues. The V and J ends lost 4 bases and 5 bases, in that order; junction bases with no gene match: 21. Germline values: CDR1 SGHRS, CDR2 YFSETQ. The CDR3 sequence is CASSPYLRSRAGADNEQFF. DNA of the CDR3: TGCGCCAGCAGCCCCTACCTAAGGAGCAGGGCGGGAGCCGACAATGAGCAGTTCTTC.

This clonotype was seen repeatedly, ten times or more. The chain combines TRBV5-1 with TRBJ1-1; TRBD1 might be the D (5 bases). The length of the CDR3 is 15 residues. V lost 3 bases and J 3 bases, leaving 15 bases between the germline ends. Germline CDR1 and CDR2: SGHRS and YFSETQ. The CDR3 DNA is TGCGCCAGCAGCTCCCGGTCGTGGGGGGACACTGAAGCTTTCTTT. It translates to CASSSRSWGDTEAFF.

This clonotype was seen just once. The gene calls are TRBV18 and TRBJ1-1, with unresolved D. Germline lookup yields CDR1 KGHSH and CDR2 LQKENI. The length of the CDR3 is 14 residues. Deletions cut 1 base from V and 2 bases from J, with 8 bases between. The CDR3 here is CASSPLAVNTEAFF. Written as DNA, the CDR3 is TGTGCCAGCTCACCACTCGCAGTAAACACTGAAGCTTTCTTT.

This clonotype appeared a few times. The gene calls are TRBV9 and TRBJ2-7; tentatively, D is TRBD1 or TRBD2 (6 bases each). The CDR3 length is 15 residues. Trimming took 4 bases from V and 4 from J, leaving 18 bases between them. Germline CDR1 SGDLS, CDR2 YYNGEE. The CDR3 DNA reads TGTGCCAGCAGCCCCAACGAGATAGGGGGGTACGAGCAGTACTTC. It codes for CASSPNEIGGYEQYF.

This clonotype was recorded many times. V usage is TRBV20-1 and J usage is TRBJ2-5, with D possibly matching TRBD1 (6 bases). CDR3 length: 16 amino acids. V lost 1 base and J 5 bases, leaving 20 bases between the germline ends. The germline V gene encodes CDR1 DFQATT and CDR2 SNEGSKA (reference sequence). The CDR3 DNA reads as TGCAGTGCTAGAGTCCCTCTCGCACAGGGTGGGGAGACCCAGTACTTC. As protein: CSARVPLAQGGETQYF.

The chain uses TRBV15 and TRBJ2-1; 9 bases align to TRBD1. This CDR3 is 13 amino acids long. Germline V gives CDR1 LNHNV, CDR2 YYDKDF (reference sequence). Trimming took 8 bases from V and 5 from J; bases not matched to a gene: 4. The CDR3 nucleotides read TGTGCCACCCGACAGGGGGAGGACAATGAGCAGTTCTTC. It translates to CATRQGEDNEQFF. The variable domain in full, completed from reference TRBV15 and TRBJ2-1, reads DAMVIQNPRYQVTQFGKPVTLSCSQTLNHNVMYWYQQKSSQAPKLLFHYYDKDFNNEADTPDNFQSRRPNTSFCFLDIRSPGLGDTAMYLCATRQGEDNEQFFGPGTRLTVL.

This clonotype was observed a handful of times. V and J are TRBV2 and TRBJ2-4; D is undetermined. Germline CDR1 reads SNHLY; CDR2 reads FYNNEI. The CDR3 runs to 16 residues. The ends were cut back, 8 bases at V and 1 base at J, with 18 bases in the middle. Here the CDR3 reads CASGRSDPVAKNIQYF. As DNA, the CDR3 is TGTGCCAGCGGACGATCCGACCCCGTCGCCAAAAACATTCAGTACTTC.

The sample holds a few counts of this clonotype. CDR3 nucleotide sequence: TGTGCCAGCAGCGTAGTGGACAGGGCCCCCAATGAGCAGTTCTTC. Translating it yields CASSVVDRAPNEQFF. The gene calls are TRBV9 and TRBJ2-1; 8 positions agree with TRBD1. Germline V gene lookup returns CDR1 SGDLS and CDR2 YYNGEE. The CDR3 loop spans 15 amino acids. Trimming took 0 bases from V and 6 from J; bases not matched to a gene: 5.

The chain uses TRBV3-1 and TRBJ2-1; the match to TRBD2 covers 9 bases. V dropped 0 bases and J dropped 8; count of bases not matched to a gene: 14. Germline CDR1 is LGHDT and CDR2 is YNNKEL (reference sequence). The length of the CDR3 is 18 residues. The CDR3: CASSQDRGGAGDIDEQFF. As DNA, the CDR3 is TGTGCCAGCAGCCAAGATCGCGGGGGGGCGGGCGACATTGATGAGCAGTTCTTC.

The sample holds a few counts of this clonotype. The chain links TRBV7-3 to TRBJ2-7; D not resolved. The CDR3 has 12 residues. Trimming shortened V by 5 bases and J by 6 bases, and 11 bases separated the two germline ends. Looked up from germline, CDR1 is SGHTA and CDR2 is FQGTGA. The CDR3 is CASSPSGGEQYF. The CDR3 nucleotides read TGTGCCAGCAGCCCGTCAGGCGGCGAGCAGTACTTC.

Ten or more counts support this clonotype. This chain connects TRBV5-1 to TRBJ1-4, with a possible D match to TRBD1 (6 bases). Germline V lookup: CDR1 SGHRS, CDR2 YFSETQ. The germline V and J ends were trimmed by 4 bases and 5 bases, with 12 bases remaining between them. This CDR3 has 14 residues. The chain's CDR3 is CASSLDRPNEKLFF. Written as DNA, the CDR3 is TGCGCCAGCAGCCTGGACAGACCGAATGAAAAACTGTTTTTT.

This clonotype was counted ten times or more. The V call is TRBV12-3 or TRBV12-4, the J call TRBJ2-7; D is perhaps TRBD1 (5 bases). The CDR3 totals 14 residues. Between the trimmed V and J ends, which lost 5 bases and 2 bases, there was a span of 13 bases. This CDR3 reads CASSPAGLAYEQYF. CDR3 bases: TGTGCCAGCAGTCCAGCAGGGCTAGCCTACGAGCAGTACTTC.

The J gene is TRBJ2-7, the V gene TRBV20-1; TRBD2 aligns across 13 bases. The CDR3 is 17 residues long. V trimming: 0 bases; J trimming: 4 bases; junction bases outside the gene matches: 9. Looked up from germline, CDR1 is DFQATT and CDR2 is SNEGSKA (reference sequence). The CDR3 sequence is CSARDGTSGRAVYEQYF. CDR3 nucleotide sequence: TGCAGTGCTAGAGATGGCACTAGCGGGAGGGCCGTTTACGAGCAGTACTTC.

This chain links TRBV4-3 with TRBJ2-1, with TRBD2 as a possible D gene (7 bases). The CDR3 runs to 14 residues. The V end lost 0 bases, the J end lost 8 bases, and 11 bases lay between the germline ends. Germline-derived CDR1 and CDR2 are LGHNA and YSLEER. The CDR3 reads CASSQDQGRDEQFF. The CDR3, as DNA: TGCGCCAGCAGCCAAGATCAGGGGAGGGATGAGCAGTTCTTC.

The chain carries TRBV6-1 and TRBJ2-7; possible D gene TRBD2, 6 bases. The CDR3 length is 16 residues. In germline, CDR1 is MNHNS, CDR2 SASEGT. The germline V and J ends were trimmed by 2 bases and 0 bases, with 14 bases remaining between them. The CDR3: CASSEFVADSSYEQYF. In DNA, the CDR3 is TGTGCCAGCAGTGAATTCGTAGCGGATAGCTCCTACGAGCAGTACTTC.

This clonotype occurred a few times. CDR3 coding DNA: TGTGCCAGCAGCCAAGGACTAGCGGGAGCCAAAAACATTCAGTACTTC. It encodes CASSQGLAGAKNIQYF. The chain joins TRBV7-8 to TRBJ2-4, with 11 bases identical to TRBD2. V lost 5 bases to trimming and J lost 0 bases; unmatched junction nucleotides: 3. This CDR3 region has 16 residues. Germline-derived CDR1 and CDR2 are SGHVS and FQNEAQ.

This clonotype was observed at least ten times. The chain has TRBV10-3 and TRBJ2-2, with D hard to call. CDR1 is ENHRY, CDR2 SYGVKD, per germline. The CDR3 sequence is 16 residues long. The V end lost 0 bases, the J end lost 0 bases, and 8 bases lay between the germline ends. CDR3 nucleotide sequence: TGTGCCATCAGTGAGTCGACGGACGCGAACACCGGGGAGCTGTTTTTT. It translates to CAISESTDANTGELFF.

The chain uses TRBV30 and TRBJ2-1; D is unclear. The CDR3 is 11 residues long. Germline CDR1 is GTSNPN and CDR2 is SVGIG (reference sequence). Trimming removed 8 bases at V and 6 bases at J, with 11 bases between. The CDR3 region is CAAADLNEQFF. The CDR3 DNA is TGTGCCGCCGCAGACCTCAATGAGCAGTTCTTC.

At least ten counts were recorded for this clonotype. V and J are TRBV12-3 or TRBV12-4 and TRBJ1-5, with TRBD1 matching 7 bases. There are 14 residues in the CDR3. V was clipped by 2 bases and J by 3 bases; unmatched bases: 1. The CDR3, as DNA: TGTGCCAGCAGTTTAACAGGGGTCAATCAGCCCCAGCATTTT. Its protein is CASSLTGVNQPQHF.

The CDR3 region is CASSFGLAGEGAYEQYF. The DNA for the CDR3 is TGTGCCAGCAGCTTCGGACTAGCGGGAGAAGGGGCCTACGAGCAGTACTTC. The V gene is TRBV13, the J gene TRBJ2-7; 13 bases are shared with TRBD2. The germline V gene encodes CDR1 PRHDT and CDR2 FYEKMQ (reference sequence). The CDR3 is 17 amino acids. V was clipped by 3 bases and J by 2 bases; unmatched bases: 7. Full variable domain (remainder filled in from reference TRBV13 and TRBJ2-7): AAGVIQSPRHLIKEKRETATLKCYPIPRHDTVYWYQQGPGQDPQFLISFYEKMQSDKGSIPDRFSAQQFSDYHSELNMSSLELGDSALYFCASSFGLAGEGAYEQYFGPGTRLTVT.

The table lists this clonotype with a few counts. Here the CDR3 DNA reads TGTGCCAGCAGCTTAGGGGACAGCCTTTTTTATACCCTATACAATGAGCAGTTCTTC. Translation: CASSLGDSLFYTLYNEQFF. V gene TRBV11-1 combines with J gene TRBJ2-1, with 7 bases matching TRBD1. V dropped 1 base and J dropped 4; count of bases not matched to a gene: 16. The CDR3 runs to 19 residues. Germline CDR1 SGHAT, CDR2 FQDESV (reference sequence).

The genes are TRBV29-1 and TRBJ2-7; 8 bases match TRBD2. Germline V gene sequence: CDR1 SQVTM, CDR2 ANQGSEA. The junction had 10 bases not matched to a gene; V was cut back by 1 base and J by 2 bases. This CDR3 comprises 16 residues. The CDR3 loop is CSVEGDEKAGAYEQYF. The CDR3 region has the DNA TGCAGCGTTGAAGGTGACGAGAAAGCGGGGGCCTACGAGCAGTACTTC.

This clonotype was seen a few times. V gene TRBV7-9 combines with J gene TRBJ2-7, with D tentatively TRBD1 (5 bases). V was pared by 1 base and J by 1 base, with 8 bases between. There are 14 residues in the CDR3. Germline V gene sequence: CDR1 SEHNR, CDR2 FQNEAQ (reference sequence). DNA for the CDR3: TGTGCCAGCAGCTTAGTGGGGCCGTCCTACGAGCAGTACTTC. This gives the protein CASSLVGPSYEQYF.

The table lists this clonotype with a few counts. The genes are TRBV5-1 and TRBJ1-5; 9 bases fit TRBD1. V lost 3 bases to trimming and J lost 2 bases; unmatched junction nucleotides: 3. The CDR3 contains 15 residues. From germline, CDR1 is SGHRS and CDR2 YFSETQ. The CDR3 DNA is TGCGCCAGCAGCTCGGGACAGGGCCGCAATCAGCCCCAGCATTTT. It translates to CASSSGQGRNQPQHF.